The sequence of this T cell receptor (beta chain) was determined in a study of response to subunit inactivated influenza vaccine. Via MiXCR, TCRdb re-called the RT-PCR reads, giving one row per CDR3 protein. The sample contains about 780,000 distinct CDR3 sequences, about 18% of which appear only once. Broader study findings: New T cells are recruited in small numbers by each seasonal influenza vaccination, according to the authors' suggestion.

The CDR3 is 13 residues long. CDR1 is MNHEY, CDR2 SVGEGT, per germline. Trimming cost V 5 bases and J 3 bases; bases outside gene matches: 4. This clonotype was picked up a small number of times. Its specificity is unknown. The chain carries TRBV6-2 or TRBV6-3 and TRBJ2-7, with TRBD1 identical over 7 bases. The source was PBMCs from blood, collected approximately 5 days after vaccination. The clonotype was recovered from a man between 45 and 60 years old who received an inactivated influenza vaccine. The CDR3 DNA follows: TGTGCCAGCAGTGAGACAGGGATCTACGAGCAGTACTTC. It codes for CASSETGIYEQYF.